The 23 T cell receptor beta chains presented below share a single source sample, sequenced in a study of blood T cell repertoires in COVID-19. Using immunoSEQ multiplex PCR, the repertoire was profiled, and TCRdb retains in-frame clones only, with some absent. This sample yields about 350,000 clones, of which roughly nine tenths are seen a single time; just under 4% belongs to the top ten. Sequencing was performed on peripheral blood. Every receptor here comes from a woman in her fifties or sixties with COVID-19, enrolled during active disease.

The V call is TRBV5-8, the J call TRBJ1-2; D is unresolved. Per germline, CDR1 SGHTS and CDR2 YDEGEE. Trimming cost V 4 bases and J 0 bases, with 7 bases left between them. The CDR3 covers 13 residues. The CDR3 protein is CASSLYSNYGYTF. CDR3 sequence (DNA): TGTGCCAGCAGCCTCTATTCTAACTATGGCTACACCTTC.

This chain connects TRBV9 to TRBJ1-1; 12 nucleotides match TRBD1. Germline lookup yields CDR1 SGDLS and CDR2 YYNGEE. The CDR3 sequence is 13 residues long. V lost 5 bases to trimming and J lost 11 bases; unmatched junction nucleotides: 7. DNA for the CDR3: TGTGCCAGCAGTCCGGGACAGGGGGCGCAGGCTTTCTTT. It yields the protein CASSPGQGAQAFF.

This chain joins TRBV6-6 and TRBJ1-5, with 8 bases identical to TRBD1. V was pared by 2 bases and J by 7 bases, with 4 bases of the junction left unmatched. Germline lookup yields CDR1 MNHNY and CDR2 SVGAGI (reference sequence). The CDR3 extends over 14 amino acids. The CDR3 loop is CASSYGQGAQPQHF. The CDR3 region has the DNA TGTGCCAGCAGTTACGGGCAGGGGGCGCAGCCCCAGCATTTT.

This chain uses TRBV7-2 with TRBJ2-5; D remains ambiguous. V lost 1 base, J lost 5 bases, and 5 bases lay in between. The germline V gene has CDR1 SGHTA and CDR2 FQGNSA. This CDR3 is built from 12 residues. CDR3 protein: CASSLVLETQYF. Written as DNA, the CDR3 is TGTGCCAGCAGCTTAGTACTCGAGACCCAGTACTTC.

This chain joins TRBV7-6 and TRBJ2-5; D is uncertain. This CDR3 has 16 residues. The V end lost 1 base, the J end lost 2 bases, and 14 bases lay between the germline ends. Germline CDR1 is SGHVS and CDR2 is FNYEAQ. The CDR3 DNA reads as TGTGCCAGCAGCTTAGGAGTAGGAGAGGAACAAGAGACCCAGTACTTC. Protein sequence: CASSLGVGEEQETQYF.

This clone turned up a few times. The chain has TRBV28 and TRBJ1-2, with D unresolved. The germline V and J ends were trimmed by 6 bases and 5 bases, with 22 bases remaining between them. This CDR3 contains 16 residues. From germline, CDR1 is MDHEN and CDR2 SYDVKM. This chain's CDR3 is CASRLPPGEGGYGYTF. The CDR3 coding sequence is TGTGCCAGCAGGCTACCCCCGGGAGAGGGTGGTTATGGCTACACCTTC.

The V and J genes are TRBV11-2 and TRBJ1-2; possible D gene TRBD1, 6 bases. The V and J ends lost 4 bases and 8 bases respectively, with 8 bases between them. The CDR3 sequence is 11 residues long. The germline V gene has CDR1 SGHAT and CDR2 FQNNGV. In DNA, the CDR3 is TGTGCCAGCAGCTCGGGGGGCGGCTACACCTTC. This translates into CASSSGGGYTF.

This chain joins TRBV19 and TRBJ1-5; D remains ambiguous. V lost 6 bases to trimming and J lost 4 bases, with 10 bases between them. The length of the CDR3 is 13 residues. The germline CDR1 and CDR2 sequences are LNHDA and SQIVND (reference sequence). Here the CDR3 DNA reads TGTGCCAGTAGCGGCGGGATTAATCAGCCCCAGCATTTT. Amino acid sequence: CASSGGINQPQHF.

The chain couples TRBV6-5 to TRBJ1-2, with 7 positions matching TRBD1. This CDR3 is 15 amino acids long. Trimming took 6 bases from V and 7 from J; bases not matched to a gene: 14. CDR1 MNHEY and CDR2 SVGAGI come from the germline V gene. The CDR3 reads CASRPQGESPTGYTF. CDR3 DNA sequence: TGTGCCAGCAGACCCCAGGGGGAGAGCCCCACTGGCTACACCTTC.

This clone has a count of ten or more. This chain uses TRBV7-2 with TRBJ1-2; D remains ambiguous. Trimming removed 5 bases from V and 4 bases from J, with 14 bases in between. This CDR3 has 14 residues. Germline V gives CDR1 SGHTA, CDR2 FQGNSA. CDR3 region: CASSPLSPSYGYTF. CDR3 nucleotides: TGTGCCAGCAGCCCTCTAAGCCCGTCCTATGGCTACACCTTC.

CDR3 amino acids: CASRTTGLNTEAFF. Written as DNA, the CDR3 is TGTGCCAGCAGGACGACAGGGCTGAACACTGAAGCTTTCTTT. This chain connects TRBV6-5 to TRBJ1-1; 7 bases fit TRBD1. After removal of 6 bases from V and 0 bases from J, the junction contained 4 bases not matched to a gene. There are 14 residues in the CDR3. CDR1 and CDR2 (germline): MNHEY, SVGAGI.

The genes are TRBV4-2 and TRBJ1-2, with 7 bases aligning to TRBD1. Trimming took 0 bases from V and 5 from J; bases not matched to a gene: 3. The CDR3 extends over 14 amino acids. Germline V gene sequence: CDR1 LGHNA, CDR2 YNFKEQ. The CDR3 DNA is TGTGCCAGCAGCCAAGATAGGGGGCCGTATGGCTACACCTTC. Protein product: CASSQDRGPYGYTF.

The V gene is TRBV19, the J gene TRBJ2-7; unclear D gene. The CDR3 is made up of 14 amino acids. Germline V gives CDR1 LNHDA, CDR2 SQIVND (reference sequence). The ends were cut back, 3 bases at V and 0 bases at J, with 9 bases in the middle. The CDR3 DNA is TGTGCCAGTAGTATCCAGACTGGCTCCTACGAGCAGTACTTC. Amino acid sequence: CASSIQTGSYEQYF.

The chain joins TRBV2 to TRBJ2-1, with D possibly being TRBD2 (5 bases). The CDR3 length is 14 residues. V lost 9 bases to trimming and J lost 0 bases, with 12 bases between them. Germline CDR1 is SNHLY and CDR2 is FYNNEI. Here the CDR3 DNA reads TGTGCCAGTGGACTTCCGAGCTCCTACAATGAGCAGTTCTTC. This sequence encodes CASGLPSSYNEQFF.

The chain links TRBV7-9 to TRBJ2-1; 11 nucleotides align to TRBD2. The CDR3 consists of 17 residues. Germline CDR1 reads SEHNR; CDR2 reads FQNEAQ (reference sequence). The V gene end was trimmed by 6 bases and the J gene end by 0 bases; junction bases not matched to a gene: 7. CDR3 bases: TGTGCCAGCAGTCGAACTAGCGGGGGCTACTCCTACAATGAGCAGTTCTTC. Translated, it gives CASSRTSGGYSYNEQFF.

The J gene is TRBJ1-5, the V gene TRBV3-1 (or the pseudogene TRBV3-2); D remains unclear. CDR3 length: 13 residues. Per germline, CDR1 LGHDT and CDR2 YNNKEL (reference sequence). The V and J ends lost 1 base and 4 bases respectively, with 5 bases between them. The CDR3 loop is CASSQVRNQPQHF. The DNA for the CDR3 is TGTGCCAGCAGCCAAGTGCGAAATCAGCCCCAGCATTTT.

The CDR3 DNA reads TGTGCCAGCAGTGCCGACAGGCCCCCCTATGGCTACACCTTC. Residues: CASSADRPPYGYTF. The chain recombines TRBV28 with TRBJ1-2, with D perhaps matching TRBD1 (6 bases). Germline lookup yields CDR1 MDHEN and CDR2 SYDVKM. CDR3 length: 14 residues. V lost 5 bases and J 4 bases, leaving 14 bases between the germline ends.

The V gene is TRBV5-1, the J gene TRBJ2-5; TRBD1 matches at 11 bases. The length of the CDR3 is 14 residues. CDR1 is SGHRS, CDR2 YFSETQ, per germline. V trimming: 4 bases; J trimming: 5 bases; junction bases outside the gene matches: 4. This CDR3 is CASSRDRGLETQYF. Here the CDR3 DNA reads TGCGCCAGCAGCCGGGACAGGGGGTTGGAGACCCAGTACTTC.

Note on this clone: Other DNA sequences in this sample translate to the same CDR3. This rearrangement joins TRBV5-1 to TRBJ1-1; no definite D call. This CDR3 has 14 residues. V was clipped by 0 bases and J by 1 base, with 7 bases between them. Germline V CDR1 and CDR2: SGHRS, YFSETQ. DNA of the CDR3: TGCGCCAGCAGCTTGGGAGATCGGAACACTGAAGCTTTCTTT. It specifies CASSLGDRNTEAFF.

J is TRBJ2-2 and V is TRBV7-2, with D maybe TRBD2 (6 bases). Germline CDR1 is SGHTA and CDR2 is FQGNSA. Trimming cost V 0 bases and J 2 bases, with 10 bases left between them. The CDR3 extends over 16 amino acids. The CDR3 reads CASSLAPGVNTGELFF. CDR3 sequence (DNA): TGTGCCAGCAGCTTAGCGCCGGGGGTCAACACCGGGGAGCTGTTTTTT.

The chain joins TRBV9 to TRBJ2-1; 9 positions match TRBD2. CDR3 length: 18 residues. In germline, CDR1 is SGDLS, CDR2 YYNGEE. Trimming cost V 0 bases and J 4 bases; bases outside gene matches: 11. CDR3 in amino acids: CASSVDYPAGGVYNEQFF. The CDR3 DNA reads as TGTGCCAGCAGCGTAGACTATCCAGCGGGGGGTGTTTACAATGAGCAGTTCTTC.

This clone was picked up a small number of times. The V gene is TRBV6-1, the J gene TRBJ2-7; TRBD2 agrees at 10 bases. Germline CDR1 reads MNHNS; CDR2 reads SASEGT. CDR3 size: 17 residues. Germline trimming cut 1 base from V and 2 bases from J; bases unmatched to any gene: 8. The CDR3 spells CASSEEAPGLATYEQYF. Written as DNA, the CDR3 is TGTGCCAGCAGTGAAGAGGCACCGGGACTAGCGACCTACGAGCAGTACTTC.

The chain uses TRBV6-5 and TRBJ2-1; 12 positions agree with TRBD2. This CDR3 region has 15 residues. With V trimmed by 3 bases and J by 7 bases, 4 bases remained unmatched. Germline assignment: CDR1 MNHEY and CDR2 SVGAGI. The CDR3 DNA follows: TGTGCCAGCAGTTATCCTAGCGGGGGGGCAAATGAGCAGTTCTTC. Amino acid sequence: CASSYPSGGANEQFF.